Detailed here is one TCR beta chain. Its matching antigen is unknown. The data derive from a study of CD8+CD57+ T cells in acquired aplastic anemia. Background on the study: DNA recovered from sorted CD4+ and CD8+ cells had a mean of about 3 ug.

The study, taken as a whole, reports: Patients were compared with controls for CD8+ Simpson's diversity, and no significant difference emerged.

The TCR beta profiling, which covered VDJ combination and CDR3 sequence, was carried out using genomic DNA as the template. Using its own MiXCR run on the reads, TCRdb lists one record per CDR3 protein. The data contain 200,000 or so distinct CDR3 sequences, just under 50% of them singletons. This CDR3 is 16 amino acids long. CDR1 and CDR2 from the germline V gene are LGHDT and YNNKEL (reference sequence). The junction had 9 bases not matched to a gene; V was cut back by 3 bases and J by 4 bases. An expansion of CD8+CD57+ cells by flow cytometry had been shown in patients chosen for sequencing. Prior therapy had not been administered to any patient at the time of blood sampling.

Sequenced sample: sorted CD4+, CD8+, or CD8+CD57+ T cells (not recorded which) from PBMCs. The chain uses TRBV3-1 and TRBJ1-3; 7 bases map to TRBD1. The sequence derives from a human donor with aplastic anemia. The CDR3 region has the DNA TGTGCCAGCAGCCACTACCGGGCAGGGGGAGGAAACACCATATATTTT. Translating gives CASSHYRAGGGNTIYF.